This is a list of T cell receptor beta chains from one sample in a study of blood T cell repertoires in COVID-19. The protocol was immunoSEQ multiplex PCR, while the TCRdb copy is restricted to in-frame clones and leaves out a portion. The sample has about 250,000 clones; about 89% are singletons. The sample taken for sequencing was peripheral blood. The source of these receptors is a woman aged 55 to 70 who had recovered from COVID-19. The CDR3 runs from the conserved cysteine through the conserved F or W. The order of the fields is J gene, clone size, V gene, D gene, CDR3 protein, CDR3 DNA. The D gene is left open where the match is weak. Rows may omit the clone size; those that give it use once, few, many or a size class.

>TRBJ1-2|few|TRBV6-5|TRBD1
CASTMTGANYGYTF
TGTGCCAGCACCATGACAGGGGCTAACTATGGCTACACCTTC
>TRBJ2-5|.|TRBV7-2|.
CASTIVETQYF
TGTGCCAGCACCATAGTTGAGACCCAGTACTTC
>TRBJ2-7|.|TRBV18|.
CASSVRTETYEQYF
TGTGCCAGCTCAGTCCGGACAGAAACCTACGAGCAGTACTTC
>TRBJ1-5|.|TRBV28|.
CASSPRVWPQHF
TGTGCCAGCAGCCCCAGGGTCTGGCCCCAGCATTTT
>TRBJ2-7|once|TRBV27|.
CASSSPFLSSYEQYF
TGTGCCAGCAGTTCACCCTTTCTTAGCTCCTACGAGCAGTACTTC
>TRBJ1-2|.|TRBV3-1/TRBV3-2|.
CASSQEVGRGGYTF
TGTGCCAGCAGCCAAGAGGTAGGGCGGGGTGGCTACACCTTC
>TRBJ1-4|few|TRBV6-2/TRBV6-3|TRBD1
CASSRDRGIEKLFF
TGTGCCAGCAGTCGGGACAGGGGAATAGAAAAACTGTTTTTT
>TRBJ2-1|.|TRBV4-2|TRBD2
CASSSETGAGGLYNEQFF
TGTGCCAGCTCTTCTGAAACAGGGGCGGGGGGGCTCTACAATGAGCAGTTCTTC
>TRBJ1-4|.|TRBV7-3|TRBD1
CASSQQGGTNEKLFF
TGTGCCAGCAGCCAACAGGGGGGGACTAATGAAAAACTGTTTTTT
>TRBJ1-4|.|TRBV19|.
CASSITPRLYKLFF
TGTGCCAGTAGTATAACCCCCCGACTGTACAAACTGTTTTTT
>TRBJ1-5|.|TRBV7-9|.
CASSTGVQPQHF
TGTGCCAGCAGCACGGGAGTTCAGCCCCAGCATTTT
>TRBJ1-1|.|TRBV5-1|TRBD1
CASSAEAGGNTEAFF
TGCGCCAGCAGCGCCGAAGCAGGGGGGAATACTGAAGCTTTCTTT